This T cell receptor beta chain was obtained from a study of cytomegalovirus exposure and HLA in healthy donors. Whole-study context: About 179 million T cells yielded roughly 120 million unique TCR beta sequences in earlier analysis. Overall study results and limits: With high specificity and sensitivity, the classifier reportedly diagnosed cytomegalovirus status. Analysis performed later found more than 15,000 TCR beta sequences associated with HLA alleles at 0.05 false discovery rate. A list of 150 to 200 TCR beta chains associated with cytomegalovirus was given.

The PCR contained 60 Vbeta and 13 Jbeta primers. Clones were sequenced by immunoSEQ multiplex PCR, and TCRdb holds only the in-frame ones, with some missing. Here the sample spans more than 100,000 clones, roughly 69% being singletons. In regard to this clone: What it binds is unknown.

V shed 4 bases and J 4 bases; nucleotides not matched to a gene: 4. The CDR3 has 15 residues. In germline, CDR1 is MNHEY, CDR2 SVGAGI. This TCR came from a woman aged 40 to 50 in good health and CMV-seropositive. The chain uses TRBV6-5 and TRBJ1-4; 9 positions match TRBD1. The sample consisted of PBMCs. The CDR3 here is CASSSSDRGNEKLFF. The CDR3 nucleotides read TGTGCCAGCAGTTCGTCGGACAGGGGTAATGAAAAACTGTTTTTT.